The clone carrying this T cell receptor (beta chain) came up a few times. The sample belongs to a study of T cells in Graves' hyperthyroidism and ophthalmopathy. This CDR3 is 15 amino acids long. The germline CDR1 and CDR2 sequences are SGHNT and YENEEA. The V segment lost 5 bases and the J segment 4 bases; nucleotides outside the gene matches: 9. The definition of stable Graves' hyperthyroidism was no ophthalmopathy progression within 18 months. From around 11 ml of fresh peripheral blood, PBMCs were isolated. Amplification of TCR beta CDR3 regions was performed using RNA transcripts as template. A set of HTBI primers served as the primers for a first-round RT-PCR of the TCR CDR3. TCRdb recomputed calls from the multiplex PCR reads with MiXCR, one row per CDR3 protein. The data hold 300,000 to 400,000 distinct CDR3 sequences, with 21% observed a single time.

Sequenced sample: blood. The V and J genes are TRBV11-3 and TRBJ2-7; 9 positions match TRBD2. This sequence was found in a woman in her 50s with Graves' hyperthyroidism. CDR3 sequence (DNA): TGTGCCAGCAGCGTCACGATGACTAGCGGTTACGAGCAGTACTTC. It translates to CASSVTMTSGYEQYF.